Below, 19 T cell receptor beta chains from the same sample are listed, as sequenced in a study of T cells and Merkel cell carcinoma outcomes. The repertoire was sequenced with immunoSEQ multiplex PCR; TCRdb's copy has only in-frame clones and lacks some. Of some 19,000 clones listed, about four fifths are singletons. Sequencing used tumor tissue from Merkel cell carcinoma. The source is a human donor with Merkel cell carcinoma.

This clone was observed a single time. The chain has TRBV2 and TRBJ2-5; D possibly uses TRBD1 or TRBD2 (5 bases each). Germline CDR1 SNHLY, CDR2 FYNNEI. The CDR3 has 15 amino acids. Trimming cost V 9 bases and J 2 bases, with 19 bases left between them. CDR3 sequence reads: CASAEGLRAQETQYF. CDR3 nucleotide sequence: TGTGCCAGTGCCGAGGGGTTAAGGGCGCAAGAGACCCAGTACTTC.

This sequence joins TRBV29-1 and TRBJ2-7; D is uncertain. Germline CDR1 reads SQVTM; CDR2 reads ANQGSEA. The CDR3 contains 13 residues. The V end was cut by 0 bases, the J end by 0 bases, with 6 bases between. For the CDR3, the DNA is TGCAGCGTTGAAGAAGACACCTCCTACGAGCAGTACTTC. Protein product: CSVEEDTSYEQYF.

The count of this clone is one. Here the CDR3 DNA reads TGCGCCAGCAGCTTCCGCAGCACAGATACGCAGTATTTT. Translating gives CASSFRSTDTQYF. The chain couples TRBV5-1 to TRBJ2-3; D remains ambiguous. This CDR3 spans 13 amino acids. Deletions cut 2 bases from V and 0 bases from J, with 4 bases between. Germline V lookup: CDR1 SGHRS, CDR2 YFSETQ.

The gene calls are TRBV11-3 and TRBJ2-7; 8 nucleotides agree with TRBD1. The CDR3 runs 13 residues. With V trimmed by 1 base and J by 7 bases, 3 bases remained unmatched. Germline V lookup: CDR1 SGHNT, CDR2 YENEEA. This CDR3 is CASSLGRGREQYF. CDR3 bases: TGTGCCAGCAGCTTAGGCAGGGGGCGAGAGCAGTACTTC.

The chain joins TRBV5-1 to TRBJ2-7, with D possibly being TRBD1 or TRBD2 (5 bases each). Germline CDR1 reads SGHRS; CDR2 reads YFSETQ. This CDR3 has 14 residues. The V gene lost 0 bases and the J gene lost 5 bases, with 12 bases spanning the gap. CDR3 DNA: TGCGCCAGCAGCTTGGCTGTCGGGGCCAACGAGCAGTACTTC. Protein sequence: CASSLAVGANEQYF.

The V gene is TRBV5-4, the J gene TRBJ2-7; 8 bases line up with TRBD1. The CDR3 totals 11 residues. Germline CDR1 reads SGHNT; CDR2 reads YYREEE (reference sequence). Trimming took 9 bases from V and 6 from J; bases not matched to a gene: 5. The CDR3 sequence: CATGQGREQYF. The CDR3 DNA is TGTGCCACCGGACAGGGTCGCGAGCAGTACTTC.

The genes are TRBV19 and TRBJ2-1, with 7 bases that match TRBD2. Germline trimming cut 4 bases from V and 9 bases from J; bases unmatched to any gene: 6. The germline V gene has CDR1 LNHDA and CDR2 SQIVND (reference sequence). The CDR3 has 13 residues. CDR3 nucleotide sequence: TGTGCCAGTAGTACCCGATCTAGCGGTGAGCAGTTCTTC. This sequence encodes CASSTRSSGEQFF. Full variable domain (rest looked up from reference TRBV19 and TRBJ2-1): DGGITQSPKYLFRKEGQNVTLSCEQNLNHDAMYWYRQDPGQGLRLIYYSQIVNDFQKGDIAEGYSVSREKKESFPLTVTSAQKNPTAFYLCASSTRSSGEQFFGPGTRLTVL.

The J gene is TRBJ1-2, the V gene TRBV25-1, with a weak D call TRBD1 (5 bases). Germline-derived CDR1 and CDR2 are MGHDK and SYGVNS. Trimming removed 3 bases at V and 7 bases at J, with 12 bases between. The CDR3 extends over 13 amino acids. CDR3 nucleotides: TGTGCCAGCAGTGATCTGGAGGGACTTGGCTACACCTTC. Translated: CASSDLEGLGYTF.

The table lists this clone with a few counts. The chain is built from TRBV4-2 and TRBJ1-4; D ambiguous. Germline CDR1 is LGHNA and CDR2 is YNFKEQ. Trimming shortened V by 1 base and J by 10 bases, and 10 bases separated the two germline ends. This CDR3 is 13 amino acids long. CDR3 in amino acids: CASSQGWAGKLFF. The DNA of the CDR3 is TGTGCCAGCAGCCAAGGTTGGGCGGGAAAACTGTTTTTT.

The chain joins TRBV7-8 to TRBJ1-5, with D maybe TRBD1 (6 bases). This CDR3 has 13 residues. CDR1 is SGHVS and CDR2 is FQNEAQ in the germline V gene. V lost 3 bases and J lost 5, with 8 bases in between. The CDR3 loop is CASSLPGDQPQHF. The CDR3 nucleotides read TGTGCCAGCAGCTTGCCAGGGGATCAGCCCCAGCATTTT.

This clone is medium-sized (0.01 to 0.1%) by share. This chain links TRBV9 with TRBJ2-2; D is possibly TRBD1 (5 bases). The CDR3 has 16 amino acids. Germline V gene sequence: CDR1 SGDLS, CDR2 YYNGEE. V was clipped by 4 bases and J by 2 bases, with 15 bases between them. The CDR3 DNA is TGTGCCAGCAGCACCCGGACAAGGCCCAACACCGGGGAGCTGTTTTTT. It yields the protein CASSTRTRPNTGELFF.

The V gene is TRBV15, the J gene TRBJ2-7; weak D call: TRBD2 (5 bases). Germline CDR1 is LNHNV and CDR2 is YYDKDF (reference sequence). CDR3 length: 12 residues. Trimming left V 3 bases short and J 4 bases short, with 7 bases between. This CDR3 reads CATSRGDYEQYF. The CDR3, as DNA: TGTGCCACCAGCAGGGGAGATTACGAGCAGTACTTC.

The genes are TRBV27 and TRBJ1-5; 11 positions match TRBD1. CDR1 MNHEY and CDR2 SMNVEV come from the germline V gene (reference sequence). Germline trimming cut 5 bases from V and 6 bases from J; bases unmatched to any gene: 9. This CDR3 is built from 16 residues. In nucleotides, the CDR3 is TGTGCCAGCAGTCCGCGGACAGGGGGCCCTCGTCAGCCCCAGCATTTT. Amino acid sequence: CASSPRTGGPRQPQHF.

The chain carries TRBV5-1 and TRBJ1-1; D might be TRBD1 (5 bases). In germline, CDR1 is SGHRS, CDR2 YFSETQ. The CDR3 covers 14 residues. The germline V and J ends were trimmed by 2 bases and 3 bases, with 11 bases remaining between them. CDR3 bases: TGCGCCAGCAGCTTCCAGGGCAGAGACACTGAAGCTTTCTTT. Translated, it gives CASSFQGRDTEAFF.

J is TRBJ1-3 and V is TRBV4-2; D ambiguous. Germline CDR1 LGHNA, CDR2 YNFKEQ. The V end lost 3 bases, the J end lost 7 bases, and 7 bases lay between the germline ends. CDR3 length: 12 amino acids. CDR3 DNA sequence: TGTGCCAGCAGCCAGCTGGGGAACACCATATATTTT. This codes for CASSQLGNTIYF.

V and J are TRBV23-1 and TRBJ2-7, with TRBD2 matching 9 bases. TRBV23-1 is classed as an ORF, of uncertain function. CDR3 length: 13 amino acids. The trim removed 8 bases at V and 2 bases at J, leaving 4 bases unmatched. The CDR3 sequence: CASSLAGAYEQYF. The CDR3 bases are TGCGCCAGCTCCTTAGCGGGAGCCTACGAGCAGTACTTC.

J is TRBJ2-7 and V is TRBV15; 12 bases are shared with TRBD1. Trimming at V came to 0 bases and at J to 5 bases, leaving 2 bases not matched to a gene. Germline values: CDR1 LNHNV, CDR2 YYDKDF (reference sequence). The CDR3 runs to 15 residues. The CDR3 region has the DNA TGTGCCACCAGCAGAGAGGGGACAGGGGGCGACGAGCAGTACTTC. The encoded protein is CATSREGTGGDEQYF.

The genes are TRBV18 and TRBJ2-7, with D unresolved. The CDR3 has 14 residues. Looked up from germline, CDR1 is KGHSH and CDR2 is LQKENI. Trimming left V 4 bases short and J 5 bases short, with 15 bases between. The CDR3: CASSREGYYDEQYF. For the CDR3, the DNA is TGTGCCAGCTCACGAGAAGGGTACTACGACGAGCAGTACTTC. Based on the CDR3 plus reference TRBV18 and TRBJ2-7, the full variable domain is NAGVMQNPRHLVRRRGQEARLRCSPMKGHSHVYWYRQLPEEGLKFMVYLQKENIIDESGMPKERFSAEFPKEGPSILRIQQVVRGDSAAYFCASSREGYYDEQYFGPGTRLTVT.

The gene calls are TRBV19 and TRBJ1-1; D is unresolved. Germline CDR1 reads LNHDA; CDR2 reads SQIVND (reference sequence). V lost 5 bases and J lost 5, with 15 bases in between. The length of the CDR3 is 14 residues. This chain's CDR3 is CASSPYTGRTEAFF. DNA of the CDR3: TGTGCCAGTAGTCCCTATACGGGGAGGACTGAAGCTTTCTTT. The full variable domain, its missing parts supplied by reference TRBV19 and TRBJ1-1, is DGGITQSPKYLFRKEGQNVTLSCEQNLNHDAMYWYRQDPGQGLRLIYYSQIVNDFQKGDIAEGYSVSREKKESFPLTVTSAQKNPTAFYLCASSPYTGRTEAFFGQGTRLTVV.